The clone carrying this T cell receptor beta chain has at least ten counts. Antigen: not known. The data belong to a study of T cells in Graves' hyperthyroidism and ophthalmopathy. Study at large: Prior to any treatment, at the point of initial diagnosis, peripheral blood was collected. General observations from the study: Blood also showed most of the thyroid clonotypes that were expanded above 0.001. Before onset, by a median of around six months, the model predicted ophthalmopathy.

PBMCs were obtained from 10 ml fresh peripheral blood. TCR beta CDR3 region amplification was performed from RNA transcripts. The HTBI set primed first-round TCR CDR3 RT-PCR. TCRdb reanalysed the multiplex PCR reads using MiXCR and keeps one entry per CDR3 protein. The data contain 300,000 to 400,000 distinct CDR3 sequences, roughly 15% of them singletons. The sequence came from a woman aged 30 to 39 with Graves' ophthalmopathy. The material sequenced was blood.

Written as DNA, the CDR3 is TGTGCCAGCAGTCCTAGCGGGGCGCGCCACGAGCAGTACTTC. Amino acid sequence: CASSPSGARHEQYF. The rearrangement links TRBV27 to TRBJ2-7; TRBD2 agrees at 9 bases. CDR1 and CDR2 from the germline V gene are MNHEY and SMNVEV (reference sequence). Trimming took 5 bases from V and 5 from J; bases not matched to a gene: 7. The CDR3 extends over 14 amino acids.